The 23 T cell receptor beta chains below were found in one sample sequenced in a study of PD-1 blockade in classical Hodgkin lymphoma. Generated by immunoSEQ multiplex PCR, the TCRdb table keeps only in-frame clones and is missing some. The sample has approximately 25,000 clones, over 65% seen once. All patients experienced relapse after autologous stem cell transplantation, and brentuximab vedotin exposure was variable. Here the sequenced sample was peripheral blood mononuclear cells (PBMCs), taken before the second cycle of nivolumab. These receptors originate from a human donor with classical Hodgkin lymphoma.

The chain links TRBV9 to TRBJ2-5, with D perhaps matching TRBD2 (6 bases). Per the germline V gene, CDR1 is SGDLS and CDR2 is YYNGEE. V was cut by 4 bases and J by 5 bases, with 18 bases left in between. This CDR3 is built from 15 residues. Here the CDR3 reads CASSPRRGAVETQYF. In DNA form, the CDR3 reads TGTGCCAGCAGCCCCCGGAGGGGTGCGGTGGAGACCCAGTACTTC.

CDR3 bases: TGTGCCACCAGCAGAGATGGGAAGACCCAGTACTTC. Translation: CATSRDGKTQYF. The chain uses TRBV15 and TRBJ2-5; no clear D gene. Trimming removed 0 bases from V and 6 bases from J, with 5 bases in between. The germline V gene encodes CDR1 LNHNV and CDR2 YYDKDF (reference sequence). The CDR3 totals 12 residues.

This clone was seen a single time. The chain links TRBV7-8 to TRBJ2-3; the D gene is possibly TRBD2 (6 bases). The CDR3 consists of 17 residues. V lost 6 bases to trimming and J lost 2 bases, with 21 bases between them. From germline, CDR1 is SGHVS and CDR2 FQNEAQ. The CDR3 region has the DNA TGTGCCAGCAGTTCCCTGGGGGGTACCGGAGCCACAGATACGCAGTATTTT. It specifies CASSSLGGTGATDTQYF.

The chain employs TRBV5-1 and TRBJ2-1; 15 nucleotides line up with TRBD2. Germline V gene data show CDR1 as SGHRS and CDR2 as YFSETQ. J gave up 9 bases and V 3 bases, and 4 bases lay outside the gene matches. The CDR3 has 15 amino acids. The CDR3 loop is CASSSGLAGGREQFF. CDR3 DNA sequence: TGCGCCAGCAGCTCGGGACTAGCGGGAGGTCGTGAGCAGTTCTTC.

In the case of this clone: Germline is not matched at one junction end, which may reflect a read error. The rearrangement uses TRBV2 and TRBJ1-5; no clear D. Germline V gene lookup returns CDR1 SNHLY and CDR2 FYNNEI. The length of the CDR3 is 18 residues. DNA of the CDR3: TGTGCCATCAGTGAAATCTCGTTTTCGGGGATGAGCAATCAGCCCCAGCATTTT. As protein: CAISEISFSGMSNQPQHF. The full variable domain, in which reference TRBV2 and TRBJ1-5 provide the parts outside the CDR3, is EPEVTQTPSHQVTQMGQEVILRCVPISNHLYFYWYRQILGQKVEFLVSFYNNEISEKSEIFDDQFSVERPDGSNFTLKIRSTKLEDSAMYFCAISEISFSGMSNQPQHFGDGTRLSIL.

V usage is TRBV6-5 and J usage is TRBJ2-7; D call uncertain. This CDR3 comprises 13 residues. CDR1 is MNHEY, CDR2 SVGAGI, per germline. With 3 bases removed from V and 2 bases from J, the gap between germline ends came to 8 bases. In DNA form, the CDR3 reads TGTGCCAGCAGTTATGACATTACCTACGAGCAGTACTTC. Encoded protein: CASSYDITYEQYF.

In its sample, this clone was seen a few times. The genes are TRBV11-2 and TRBJ2-3; 9 bases are a match to TRBD2. Germline trimming cut 5 bases from V and 3 bases from J; bases unmatched to any gene: 9. Germline CDR1 and CDR2: SGHAT and FQNNGV. The CDR3 is 16 residues long. CDR3 loop: CASSPLGAGGTDTQYF. The CDR3 coding sequence is TGTGCCAGCAGCCCCCTAGGGGCGGGGGGGACAGATACGCAGTATTTT. Full variable domain (missing parts from reference TRBV11-2 and TRBJ2-3): EAGVAQSPRYKIIEKRQSVAFWCNPISGHATLYWYQQILGQGPKLLIQFQNNGVVDDSQLPKDRFSAERLKGVDSTLKIQPAKLEDSAVYLCASSPLGAGGTDTQYFGPGTRLTVL.

The V and J genes are TRBV2 and TRBJ1-1; D call uncertain. This CDR3 comprises 12 residues. V was shortened by 3 bases and J by 2 bases, with 4 bases between the two germline ends. In germline, CDR1 is SNHLY, CDR2 FYNNEI. The CDR3: CASSDLNTEAFF. In DNA, the CDR3 is TGTGCCAGCAGTGACCTAAACACTGAAGCTTTCTTT.

V gene TRBV7-6 combines with J gene TRBJ2-1, with D possibly TRBD2 on 6 matching bases. Germline CDR1 and CDR2: SGHVS and FNYEAQ. Trimming cost V 0 bases and J 7 bases, with 25 bases left between them. The CDR3 contains 19 residues. The CDR3 spells CASSLALSQASGTWNEQFF. The CDR3 DNA reads TGTGCCAGCAGCTTAGCTCTTAGCCAGGCTTCCGGGACTTGGAATGAGCAGTTCTTC.

This sequence joins TRBV2 and TRBJ1-5; a weak D match, TRBD1 (6 bases). Germline CDR1 SNHLY, CDR2 FYNNEI. The CDR3 is made up of 13 amino acids. V lost 8 bases, J lost 7 bases, and 15 bases lay in between. CDR3 protein: CASWGGGLQPQHF. CDR3 nucleotide sequence: TGTGCCAGCTGGGGAGGGGGGTTGCAGCCCCAGCATTTT.

This chain links TRBV28 with TRBJ1-5; D is uncertain. Germline values: CDR1 MDHEN, CDR2 SYDVKM. Trimming shortened V by 5 bases and J by 6 bases, and 8 bases separated the two germline ends. The CDR3 spans 12 residues. The CDR3 reads CASSDRGQPQHF. CDR3 nucleotides: TGTGCCAGCAGTGACCGGGGTCAGCCCCAGCATTTT.

This clone has a handful of counts. The chain combines TRBV5-1 with TRBJ2-5; 11 bases align to TRBD2. Unmatched junction bases numbered 2, after V lost 4 bases and J lost 3 bases. The CDR3 is made up of 14 amino acids. Germline lookup yields CDR1 SGHRS and CDR2 YFSETQ. DNA of the CDR3: TGCGCCAGCAGCAGGGGACTAGCGGAAGAGACCCAGTACTTC. It encodes CASSRGLAEETQYF.

The rearrangement uses TRBV19 and TRBJ1-5; the D is unclear. Germline V gene lookup returns CDR1 LNHDA and CDR2 SQIVND (reference sequence). The CDR3 consists of 15 residues. Trimming pared 4 bases from V and 0 bases from J, leaving 10 bases between. CDR3 nucleotide sequence: TGTGCCAGTAGTAGGCCGTCCTATAGCAATCAGCCCCAGCATTTT. It is translated as CASSRPSYSNQPQHF.

The chain employs TRBV2 and TRBJ1-2, with D perhaps TRBD1 (5 bases). The CDR3 runs 14 residues. Germline V gene sequence: CDR1 SNHLY, CDR2 FYNNEI. Trimming left V 4 bases short and J 1 base short, with 10 bases between. The CDR3 DNA sequence: TGTGCCAGCAGTGGGGGACTGATTAACTATGGCTACACCTTC. The encoded protein is CASSGGLINYGYTF.

The V call is TRBV7-9, the J call TRBJ2-5; TRBD1 or TRBD2 may be the D gene (6 bases each). V lost 4 bases and J 0 bases, leaving 15 bases between the germline ends. The CDR3 spans 16 residues. Germline CDR1 reads SEHNR; CDR2 reads FQNEAQ (reference sequence). CDR3 sequence (DNA): TGTGCCAGCAGCTATACAGGGAGGATGTACCAAGAGACCCAGTACTTC. Translation gives CASSYTGRMYQETQYF.

The chain is built from TRBV2 and TRBJ2-7, with TRBD2 as a possible D gene (6 bases). The CDR3 totals 13 residues. The ends were cut back, 7 bases at V and 5 bases at J, with 15 bases in the middle. Germline CDR1 is SNHLY and CDR2 is FYNNEI. The CDR3 sequence: CASKDRGIDEQYF. CDR3 DNA: TGTGCCAGCAAGGATCGCGGGATCGACGAGCAGTACTTC.

The genes are TRBV11-3 and TRBJ2-7; possibly TRBD2 for D (5 bases). CDR1 is SGHNT, CDR2 YENEEA, per germline. The V end was cut by 1 base, the J end by 4 bases, with 11 bases between. The CDR3 consists of 14 residues. CDR3 protein: CASSLGGERYEQYF. CDR3 bases: TGTGCCAGCAGCTTAGGTGGGGAGAGATACGAGCAGTACTTC.

The V call is TRBV2, the J call TRBJ1-2; D uncertain. Per the germline V gene, CDR1 is SNHLY and CDR2 is FYNNEI. V shed 4 bases and J shed 3 bases, with 18 bases lying between them. This CDR3 has 16 amino acids. Here the CDR3 reads CASSVAGPAIDYGYTF. In nucleotides, the CDR3 is TGTGCCAGCAGTGTAGCCGGGCCAGCTATTGACTATGGCTACACCTTC.

The chain combines TRBV20-1 with TRBJ2-7; weak D call: TRBD2 (6 bases). This CDR3 has 11 amino acids. The germline V and J ends were trimmed by 4 bases and 6 bases, with 10 bases remaining between them. CDR1 is DFQATT, CDR2 SNEGSKA, per germline (reference sequence). CDR3 sequence reads: CSATLAGEQYF. The CDR3 DNA follows: TGCAGTGCTACACTAGCTGGCGAGCAGTACTTC.

The CDR3 is CASSRADRGVTDTQYF. The CDR3 DNA is TGTGCCAGCTCACGCGCGGACAGGGGGGTAACAGATACGCAGTATTTT. The gene calls are TRBV18 and TRBJ2-3, with 10 bases matching TRBD1. CDR1 is KGHSH and CDR2 is LQKENI in the germline V gene. The length of the CDR3 is 16 residues. V dropped 4 bases and J dropped 3; count of bases not matched to a gene: 7.

V and J are TRBV7-9 and TRBJ1-2, with D hard to call. The CDR3 totals 12 residues. V lost 1 base and J 6 bases, leaving 6 bases between the germline ends. CDR1 and CDR2 (germline): SEHNR, FQNEAQ (reference sequence). The CDR3 region is CASSLGGNGYTF. CDR3 in DNA: TGTGCCAGCAGCTTAGGTGGAAATGGCTACACCTTC.

The chain has TRBV12-5 and TRBJ2-2; TRBD2 matches 13 bases. Trimming cost V 2 bases and J 6 bases; bases outside gene matches: 12. Germline CDR1 reads LGHNT; CDR2 reads FRNRAP. The CDR3 consists of 19 residues. Here the CDR3 reads CASGLPNGLAGVFPGELFF. CDR3 in DNA: TGTGCTAGTGGTTTGCCCAACGGACTAGCGGGAGTTTTCCCCGGGGAGCTGTTTTTT.

This chain uses TRBV6-5 with TRBJ1-5, with D unresolved. Germline-derived CDR1 and CDR2 are MNHEY and SVGAGI. The CDR3 loop spans 12 amino acids. Deletions cut 5 bases from V and 6 bases from J, with 8 bases between. The CDR3 here is CASSTLGQPQHF. For the CDR3, the DNA is TGTGCCAGCAGTACCTTGGGTCAGCCCCAGCATTTT.